The entry below gives a single T cell receptor (beta chain) sequence along with its context. What it binds is unknown. The sample originates from a study of CD8 T cells in ankylosing spondylitis. Libraries for TCR beta were made by quantitative 5'-RACE with molecular barcodes. TCRdb used MiXCR to reprocess the 5' RACE reads, holding one entry per CDR3 protein. This sample yields fewer than 450,000 distinct CDR3 sequences, of which roughly 17% are seen a single time; 0.85% to 1.3% belongs to the top ten. The study's findings and limits: From matched ankylosing spondylitis synovial fluid, disease-linked clones were reportedly recovered at significantly enriched levels. Both synovial fluid and blood in reactive arthritis had previously been reported to carry some motif variants. Blood of patients with ankylosing spondylitis appeared to be characterized by a TCR beta motif of eight highly homologous variants.

The sample comprised blood, either unsorted or a sorted T cell fraction (not recorded which). The clonotype originates from a male donor with ankylosing spondylitis.

CDR3 DNA sequence: TGTGCCACCAGTGATTTGGGCCTTCCGGGAGTTCCCAATGAGCAGTTCTTC. Protein: CATSDLGLPGVPNEQFF. This chain uses TRBV24-1 with TRBJ2-1; perhaps TRBD2 as D (6 bases). From germline, CDR1 is KGHDR and CDR2 SFDVKD. This CDR3 contains 17 residues. With 0 bases removed from V and 6 bases from J, the gap between germline ends came to 17 bases.